These 18 T cell receptor beta chains came from one sample sequenced in a study of technical replicates of blood from a few donors. Here immunoSEQ multiplex PCR was the method, and the copy in TCRdb shows in-frame clones only, minus some. The table lists 80,000 or so clones, about 94% of them singletons. Material for sequencing was T cells isolated from PBMCs. The receptors come from a human donor in good health.

CDR3 sequence: CASSLDGGASIEKLFF. In nucleotides, the CDR3 is TGTGCCAGCAGCTTAGATGGGGGGGCATCTATTGAAAAACTGTTTTTT. The V call is TRBV11-2, the J call TRBJ1-4, with TRBD1 as a possible D gene (6 bases). Trimming took 0 bases from V and 7 from J, leaving 15 bases between them. The germline gives CDR1 SGHAT, CDR2 FQNNGV. This CDR3 is 16 amino acids long.

The chain uses TRBV30 and TRBJ1-5; weak D call: TRBD1 (5 bases). Trimming took off 7 bases at V and 6 bases at J, with 19 bases between the two ends. The CDR3 runs 14 residues. The germline gives CDR1 GTSNPN, CDR2 SVGIG (reference sequence). The chain's CDR3 is CAFLRGGESQPQHF. The CDR3 DNA reads TGTGCCTTTCTAAGGGGAGGCGAGAGTCAGCCCCAGCATTTT.

The chain carries TRBV28 and TRBJ1-5, with 9 positions matching TRBD1. CDR3 length: 16 residues. The germline gives CDR1 MDHEN, CDR2 SYDVKM. After removal of 7 bases from V and 7 bases from J, the junction contained 14 bases not matched to a gene. CDR3 sequence: CASTLRGQGWNQPQHF. CDR3 in DNA: TGTGCCAGCACCCTGCGGGGACAGGGTTGGAACCAGCCCCAGCATTTT.

This clone was counted a single time. CDR3 amino acids: CAWSREGEQYF. In DNA form, the CDR3 reads TGTGCCTGGAGCAGGGAAGGCGAGCAGTACTTC. The chain is built from TRBV30 and TRBJ2-7; D is perhaps TRBD1 (5 bases). Deletions cut 3 bases from V and 6 bases from J, with 9 bases between. CDR3 size: 11 residues. Germline V CDR1 and CDR2: GTSNPN, SVGIG (reference sequence).

The rearrangement links TRBV11-2 to TRBJ2-1, with TRBD2 matching over 11 bases. This CDR3 contains 18 residues. The J segment lost 2 bases and the V segment lost 3 bases, leaving 9 bases of the junction unmatched. Germline V gene sequence: CDR1 SGHAT, CDR2 FQNNGV. The CDR3 sequence is CASSFSGSGRVAYNEQFF. The CDR3 DNA sequence: TGTGCCAGCAGCTTTAGTGGTAGCGGGAGGGTTGCCTACAATGAGCAGTTCTTC.

The V gene is TRBV5-4, the J gene TRBJ2-3; 7 bases fit TRBD2. After removal of 4 bases from V and 1 base from J, the junction contained 9 bases not matched to a gene. The CDR3 spans 16 residues. Per the germline V gene, CDR1 is SGHNT and CDR2 is YYREEE (reference sequence). CDR3 loop: CASSPSGLVGTDTQYF. CDR3 DNA sequence: TGTGCCAGCAGCCCAAGTGGACTAGTGGGCACAGATACGCAGTATTTT.

CDR3 in amino acids: CASSLTPGTALSEKLFF. The CDR3 DNA is TGTGCCAGCAGTTTAACCCCGGGGACAGCCCTTAGTGAAAAACTGTTTTTT. The chain combines TRBV27 with TRBJ1-4; 7 bases line up with TRBD1. V was clipped by 2 bases and J by 7 bases; unmatched bases: 13. From germline, CDR1 is MNHEY and CDR2 SMNVEV (reference sequence). CDR3 length equals 17 residues.

This chain joins TRBV14 and TRBJ1-2; 7 bases align to TRBD1. V shed 3 bases and J 5 bases; nucleotides not matched to a gene: 9. Germline loops: CDR1 SGHDN, CDR2 FVKESK. This CDR3 contains 15 residues. The CDR3 protein is CASSHRSGTAYGYTF. Here the CDR3 DNA reads TGTGCCAGCAGCCATCGGTCCGGGACAGCTTATGGCTACACCTTC.

This clone was observed a single time. The CDR3 region is CASSDSREAFF. The CDR3 DNA reads TGTGCCAGCAGCGACTCCCGGGAAGCTTTCTTT. This chain connects TRBV6-1 to TRBJ1-1; D uncertain. The CDR3 runs to 11 residues. Trimming stripped 6 bases from V and 8 bases from J, with 10 bases between. The germline V gene has CDR1 MNHNS and CDR2 SASEGT.

This CDR3 is CAWKGKVGGQPQHF. The CDR3 DNA is TGTGCCTGGAAAGGAAAGGTCGGGGGTCAGCCCCAGCATTTT. The V gene is TRBV30, the J gene TRBJ1-5; possible D gene TRBD1, 5 bases. The germline V gene encodes CDR1 GTSNPN and CDR2 SVGIG (reference sequence). Deletions cut 4 bases from V and 6 bases from J, with 16 bases between. The CDR3 spans 14 residues.

This sequence joins TRBV5-1 and TRBJ1-5, with a tentative D call TRBD1 (5 bases). The germline V and J ends were trimmed by 0 bases and 1 base, with 14 bases remaining between them. CDR3 length equals 17 residues. Germline lookup yields CDR1 SGHRS and CDR2 YFSETQ. The CDR3 nucleotides read TGCGCCAGCAGCTTGGGGGGGGACTTAGGAAGCAATCAGCCCCAGCATTTT. It encodes CASSLGGDLGSNQPQHF. Based on the CDR3 plus reference TRBV5-1 and TRBJ1-5, the full variable domain is KAGVTQTPRYLIKTRGQQVTLSCSPISGHRSVSWYQQTPGQGLQFLFEYFSETQRNKGNFPGRFSGRQFSNSRSEMNVSTLELGDSALYLCASSLGGDLGSNQPQHFGDGTRLSIL.

The chain is built from TRBV27 and TRBJ2-5; the match to TRBD1 covers 9 bases. The trim removed 3 bases at V and 5 bases at J, leaving 10 bases unmatched. Germline CDR1 reads MNHEY; CDR2 reads SMNVEV (reference sequence). The CDR3 extends over 16 amino acids. CDR3 residues: CASSFFADRGRETQYF. The CDR3 DNA is TGTGCCAGCAGTTTTTTTGCGGACAGGGGACGCGAGACCCAGTACTTC.

This chain uses TRBV27 with TRBJ2-7; 7 nucleotides align to TRBD1. This CDR3 contains 14 residues. Germline trimming cut 5 bases from V and 7 bases from J; bases unmatched to any gene: 11. CDR1 MNHEY and CDR2 SMNVEV come from the germline V gene (reference sequence). The CDR3: CASSITKGAREQYF. For the CDR3, the DNA is TGTGCCAGCAGTATAACTAAGGGGGCCAGGGAGCAGTACTTC.

V and J are TRBV30 and TRBJ1-5; D is unresolved. The CDR3 loop spans 13 amino acids. From germline, CDR1 is GTSNPN and CDR2 SVGIG (reference sequence). V gave up 1 base and J gave up 4 bases, with 8 bases separating them. The CDR3 nucleotides are TGTGCCTGGAGTGGCAGTTTTAATCAGCCCCAGCATTTT. It yields the protein CAWSGSFNQPQHF. The complete variable domain, with remaining parts taken from reference TRBV30 and TRBJ1-5, reads SQTIHQWPATLVQPVGSPLSLECTVEGTSNPNLYWYRQAAGRGLQLLFYSVGIGQISSEVPQNLSASRPQDRQFILSSKKLLLSDSGFYLCAWSGSFNQPQHFGDGTRLSIL.

This clone was counted between two and nine times. V and J are TRBV30 and TRBJ2-3, with 7 bases aligning to TRBD2. J gave up 1 base and V 2 bases, and 3 bases lay outside the gene matches. The CDR3 loop spans 14 amino acids. The germline V gene encodes CDR1 GTSNPN and CDR2 SVGIG (reference sequence). CDR3 region: CAWSRTSGTDTQYF. The CDR3 nucleotides read TGTGCCTGGAGTAGAACTAGCGGCACAGATACGCAGTATTTT.

The CDR3 sequence: CSEAGTATYNEQFF. CDR3 coding DNA: TGCAGCGAAGCCGGGACAGCAACCTACAATGAGCAGTTCTTC. V gene TRBV29-1 combines with J gene TRBJ2-1; 7 positions match TRBD1. Trimming cost V 7 bases and J 2 bases; bases outside gene matches: 8. This CDR3 region has 14 residues. The germline gives CDR1 SQVTM, CDR2 ANQGSEA.

The chain joins TRBV30 to TRBJ1-4; D might be TRBD1 (5 bases). Germline V lookup: CDR1 GTSNPN, CDR2 SVGIG (reference sequence). Trimming left V 5 bases short and J 0 bases short, with 10 bases between. The CDR3 loop spans 14 amino acids. This chain's CDR3 is CAWSRGTTNEKLFF. DNA of the CDR3: TGTGCCTGGTCTCGGGGGACAACTAATGAAAAACTGTTTTTT. The full variable domain, in which reference TRBV30 and TRBJ1-4 provide the parts outside the CDR3, is SQTIHQWPATLVQPVGSPLSLECTVEGTSNPNLYWYRQAAGRGLQLLFYSVGIGQISSEVPQNLSASRPQDRQFILSSKKLLLSDSGFYLCAWSRGTTNEKLFFGSGTQLSVL.

The CDR3 DNA follows: TGTGCCAGCAGCGTAAGAGCGGGGGAGCAGTTCTTC. Translating it yields CASSVRAGEQFF. The chain is built from TRBV9 and TRBJ2-1; 7 bases match TRBD2. The CDR3 is 12 residues long. The ends lost 1 base at V and 10 bases at J; junction bases unmatched: 2. The germline gives CDR1 SGDLS, CDR2 YYNGEE.